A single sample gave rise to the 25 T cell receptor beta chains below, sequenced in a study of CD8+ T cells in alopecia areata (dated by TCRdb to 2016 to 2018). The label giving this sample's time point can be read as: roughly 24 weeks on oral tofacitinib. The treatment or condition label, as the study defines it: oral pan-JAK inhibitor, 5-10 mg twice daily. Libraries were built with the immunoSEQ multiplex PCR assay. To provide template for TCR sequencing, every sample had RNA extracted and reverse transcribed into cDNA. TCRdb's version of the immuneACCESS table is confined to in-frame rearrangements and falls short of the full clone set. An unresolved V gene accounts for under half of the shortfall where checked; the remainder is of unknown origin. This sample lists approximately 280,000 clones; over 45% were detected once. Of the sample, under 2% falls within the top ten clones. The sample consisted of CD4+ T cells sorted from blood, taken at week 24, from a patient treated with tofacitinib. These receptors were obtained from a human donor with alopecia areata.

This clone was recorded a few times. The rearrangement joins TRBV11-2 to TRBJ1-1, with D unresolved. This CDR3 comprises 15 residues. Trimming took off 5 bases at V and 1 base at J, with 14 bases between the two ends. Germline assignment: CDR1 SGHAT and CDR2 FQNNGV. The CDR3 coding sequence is TGTGCCAGCAGCGGTTGGGGAATGGAGAACACTGAAGCTTTCTTT. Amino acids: CASSGWGMENTEAFF. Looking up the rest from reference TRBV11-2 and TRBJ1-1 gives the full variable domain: EAGVAQSPRYKIIEKRQSVAFWCNPISGHATLYWYQQILGQGPKLLIQFQNNGVVDDSQLPKDRFSAERLKGVDSTLKIQPAKLEDSAVYLCASSGWGMENTEAFFGQGTRLTVV.

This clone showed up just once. The chain's CDR3 is CSVVLVLAVETQYF. The CDR3 region has the DNA TGCAGCGTTGTCTTGGTCCTAGCGGTGGAGACCCAGTACTTC. The V and J genes are TRBV29-1 and TRBJ2-5; 7 nucleotides agree with TRBD2. With 4 bases clipped from V and 5 bases from J, the junction kept 10 bases outside the gene matches. The CDR3 runs 14 residues. Germline CDR1 reads SQVTM; CDR2 reads ANQGSEA.

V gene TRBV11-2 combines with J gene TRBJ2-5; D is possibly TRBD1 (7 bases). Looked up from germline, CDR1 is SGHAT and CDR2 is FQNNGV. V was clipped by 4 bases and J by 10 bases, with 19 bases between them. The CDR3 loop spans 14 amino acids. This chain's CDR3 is CASSSYRGGGSQYF. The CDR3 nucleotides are TGTGCCAGCAGCTCTTACAGGGGAGGAGGGAGCCAGTACTTC.

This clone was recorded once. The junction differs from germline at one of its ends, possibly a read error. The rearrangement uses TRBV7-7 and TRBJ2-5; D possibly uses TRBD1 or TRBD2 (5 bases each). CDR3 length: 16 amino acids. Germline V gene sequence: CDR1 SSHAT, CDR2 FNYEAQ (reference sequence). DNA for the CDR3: TGTGCTAGCAGCTTAGTGAGGGGTGTTGGAATTGAGACCCAGTACTTC. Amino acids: CASSLVRGVGIETQYF.

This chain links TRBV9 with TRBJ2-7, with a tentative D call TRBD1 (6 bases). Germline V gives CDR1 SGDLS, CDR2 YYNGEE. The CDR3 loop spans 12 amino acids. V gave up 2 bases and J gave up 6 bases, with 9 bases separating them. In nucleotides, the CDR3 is TGTGCCAGCAGCGTCCTACAGGGCGAGCAGTACTTC. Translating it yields CASSVLQGEQYF.

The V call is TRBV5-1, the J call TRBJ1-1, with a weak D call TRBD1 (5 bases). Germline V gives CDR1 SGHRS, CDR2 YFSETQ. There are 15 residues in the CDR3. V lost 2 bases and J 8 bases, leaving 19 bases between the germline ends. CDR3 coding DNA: TGCGCCAGCAGCTTCCTCGATCAGGGAAGGTCCGAAGCTTTCTTT. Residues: CASSFLDQGRSEAFF.

DNA for the CDR3: TGCGCCAGCGCGGGGGGCGGTCCCGAGACCCAGTACTTC. Translation: CASAGGGPETQYF. This chain connects TRBV5-1 to TRBJ2-5; 8 bases match TRBD2. This CDR3 spans 13 amino acids. Looked up from germline, CDR1 is SGHRS and CDR2 is YFSETQ. The V gene end was trimmed by 7 bases and the J gene end by 5 bases; junction bases not matched to a gene: 7.

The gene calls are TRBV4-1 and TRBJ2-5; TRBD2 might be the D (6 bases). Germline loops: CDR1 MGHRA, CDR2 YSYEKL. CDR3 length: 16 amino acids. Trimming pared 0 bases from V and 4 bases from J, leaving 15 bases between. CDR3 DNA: TGCGCCAGCAGCCAAGATCCGGGGCGGGGTCGAGAGACCCAGTACTTC. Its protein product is CASSQDPGRGRETQYF.

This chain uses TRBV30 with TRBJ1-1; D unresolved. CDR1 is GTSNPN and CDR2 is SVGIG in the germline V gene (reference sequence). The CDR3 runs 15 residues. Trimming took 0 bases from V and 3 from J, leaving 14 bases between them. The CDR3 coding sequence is TGTGCCTGGAGTGTACGTAGAGTACTAGACACTGAAGCTTTCTTT. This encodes CAWSVRRVLDTEAFF.

The CDR3 bases are TGTGCCAGCAGGGACGCTCCCAATTACAATGAGCAGTTCTTC. Amino acid sequence: CASRDAPNYNEQFF. This sequence joins TRBV2 and TRBJ2-1; no firm D call. V was pared by 6 bases and J by 4 bases, with 13 bases between. Germline V gene data show CDR1 as SNHLY and CDR2 as FYNNEI. The CDR3 has 14 residues. Together with reference TRBV2 and TRBJ2-1, the CDR3 gives the full variable domain: EPEVTQTPSHQVTQMGQEVILRCVPISNHLYFYWYRQILGQKVEFLVSFYNNEISEKSEIFDDQFSVERPDGSNFTLKIRSTKLEDSAMYFCASRDAPNYNEQFFGPGTRLTVL.

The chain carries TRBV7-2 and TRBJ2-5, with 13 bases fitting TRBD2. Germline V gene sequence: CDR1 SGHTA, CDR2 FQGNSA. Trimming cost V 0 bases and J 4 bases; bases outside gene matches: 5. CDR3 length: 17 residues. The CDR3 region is CASSLAGTSGVRETQYF. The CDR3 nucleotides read TGTGCCAGCAGCTTAGCGGGGACTAGCGGGGTCCGAGAGACCCAGTACTTC.

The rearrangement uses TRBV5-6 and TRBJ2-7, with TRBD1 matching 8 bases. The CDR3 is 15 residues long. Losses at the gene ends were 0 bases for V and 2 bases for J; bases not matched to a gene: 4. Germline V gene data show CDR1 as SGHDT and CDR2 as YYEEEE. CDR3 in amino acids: CASSLGGQGAYEQYF. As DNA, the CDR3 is TGTGCCAGCAGCTTGGGAGGACAGGGCGCCTACGAGCAGTACTTC.

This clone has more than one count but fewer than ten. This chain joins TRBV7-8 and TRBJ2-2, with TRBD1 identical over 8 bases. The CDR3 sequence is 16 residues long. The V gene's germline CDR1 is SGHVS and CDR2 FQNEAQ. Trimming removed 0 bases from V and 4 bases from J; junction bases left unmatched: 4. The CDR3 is CASSLAQGAGTGELFF. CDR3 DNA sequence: TGTGCCAGCAGCTTAGCGCAGGGGGCGGGCACCGGGGAGCTGTTTTTT.

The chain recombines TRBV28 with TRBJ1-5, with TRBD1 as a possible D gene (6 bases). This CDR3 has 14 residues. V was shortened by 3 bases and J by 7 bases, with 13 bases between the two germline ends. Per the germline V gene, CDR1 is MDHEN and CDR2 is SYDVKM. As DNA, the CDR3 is TGTGCCAGCAGTTTCCCTTCAGGGGTCCAGCCCCAGCATTTT. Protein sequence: CASSFPSGVQPQHF.

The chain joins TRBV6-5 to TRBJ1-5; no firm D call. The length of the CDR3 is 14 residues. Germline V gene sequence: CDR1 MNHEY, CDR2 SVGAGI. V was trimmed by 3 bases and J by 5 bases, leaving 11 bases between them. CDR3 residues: CASSYKWGDQPQHF. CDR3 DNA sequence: TGTGCCAGCAGTTATAAGTGGGGTGATCAGCCCCAGCATTTT.

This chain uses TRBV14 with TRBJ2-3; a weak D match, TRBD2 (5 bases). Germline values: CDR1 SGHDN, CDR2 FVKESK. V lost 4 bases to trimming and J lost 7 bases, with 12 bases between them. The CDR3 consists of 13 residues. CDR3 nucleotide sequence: TGTGCCAGCAGCCCTCGGAGGTCCAATACGCAGTATTTT. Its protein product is CASSPRRSNTQYF.

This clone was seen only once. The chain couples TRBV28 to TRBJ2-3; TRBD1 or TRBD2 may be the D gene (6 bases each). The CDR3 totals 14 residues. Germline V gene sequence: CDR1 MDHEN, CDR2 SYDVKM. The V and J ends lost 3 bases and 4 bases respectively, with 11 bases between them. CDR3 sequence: CASSLTGAADTQYF. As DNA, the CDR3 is TGTGCCAGCAGTTTGACGGGGGCTGCAGATACGCAGTATTTT.

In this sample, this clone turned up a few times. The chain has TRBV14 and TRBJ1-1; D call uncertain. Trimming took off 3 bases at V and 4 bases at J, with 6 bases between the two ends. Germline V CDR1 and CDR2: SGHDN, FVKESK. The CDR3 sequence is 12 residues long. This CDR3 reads CASSHTVTEAFF. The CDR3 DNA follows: TGTGCCAGCAGCCACACAGTCACTGAAGCTTTCTTT.

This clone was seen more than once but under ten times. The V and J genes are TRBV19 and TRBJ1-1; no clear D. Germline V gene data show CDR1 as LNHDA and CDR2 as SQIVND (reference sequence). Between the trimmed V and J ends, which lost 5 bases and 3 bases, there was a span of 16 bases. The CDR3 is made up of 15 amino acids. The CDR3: CASSSPYKKDTEAFF. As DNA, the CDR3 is TGTGCCAGTAGTTCCCCCTACAAGAAGGACACTGAAGCTTTCTTT. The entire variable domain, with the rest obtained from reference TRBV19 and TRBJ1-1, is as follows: DGGITQSPKYLFRKEGQNVTLSCEQNLNHDAMYWYRQDPGQGLRLIYYSQIVNDFQKGDIAEGYSVSREKKESFPLTVTSAQKNPTAFYLCASSSPYKKDTEAFFGQGTRLTVV.

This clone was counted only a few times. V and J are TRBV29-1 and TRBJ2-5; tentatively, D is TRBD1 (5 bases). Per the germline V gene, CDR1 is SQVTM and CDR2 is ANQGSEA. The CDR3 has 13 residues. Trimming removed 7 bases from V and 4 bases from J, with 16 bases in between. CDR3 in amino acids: CSAGKRLGETQYF. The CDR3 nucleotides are TGCAGCGCAGGGAAACGGCTCGGAGAGACCCAGTACTTC.

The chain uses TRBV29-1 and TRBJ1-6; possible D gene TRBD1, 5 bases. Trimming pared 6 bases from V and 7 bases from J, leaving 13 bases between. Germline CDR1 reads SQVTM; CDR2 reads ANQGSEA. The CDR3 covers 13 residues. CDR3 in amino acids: CSVPGTLNSPLHF. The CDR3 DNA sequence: TGCAGCGTCCCCGGGACTCTGAATTCACCCCTCCACTTT.

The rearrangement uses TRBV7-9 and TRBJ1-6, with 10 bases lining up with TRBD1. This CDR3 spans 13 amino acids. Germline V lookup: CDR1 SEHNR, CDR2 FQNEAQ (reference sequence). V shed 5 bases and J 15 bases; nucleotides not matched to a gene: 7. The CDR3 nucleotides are TGTGCCAGCAGCCCGGGACAGGGGATAGGCCTCCACTTT. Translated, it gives CASSPGQGIGLHF.

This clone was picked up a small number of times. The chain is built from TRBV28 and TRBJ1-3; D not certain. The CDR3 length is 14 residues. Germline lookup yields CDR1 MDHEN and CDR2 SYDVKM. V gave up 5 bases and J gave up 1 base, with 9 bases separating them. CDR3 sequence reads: CASSGPGSGNTIYF. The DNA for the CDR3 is TGTGCCAGCAGTGGCCCCGGGTCTGGAAACACCATATATTTT.

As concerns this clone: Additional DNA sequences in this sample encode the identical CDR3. The DNA for the CDR3 is TGCGCCAGCAGCTTGGCGGGCACCGGGGAGCTGTTTTTT. Its translation: CASSLAGTGELFF. The rearrangement joins TRBV5-1 to TRBJ2-2; D ambiguous. The germline V gene has CDR1 SGHRS and CDR2 YFSETQ. V shed 0 bases and J shed 4 bases, with 4 bases lying between them. The length of the CDR3 is 13 residues.

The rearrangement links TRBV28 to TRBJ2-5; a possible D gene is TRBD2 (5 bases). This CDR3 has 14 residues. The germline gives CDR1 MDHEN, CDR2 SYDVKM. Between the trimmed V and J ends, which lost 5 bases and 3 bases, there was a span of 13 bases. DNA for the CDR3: TGTGCCAGCAGTCCCCCCCGGGGAAAAGAGACCCAGTACTTC. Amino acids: CASSPPRGKETQYF.